This TCR beta chain was sequenced during a study of T-cell reconstitution after alpha-beta-depleted transplantation in children. Unique molecular identifiers tagged the TCRbeta library. Each CDR3 protein is one row after TCRdb ran MiXCR on the PCR reads. The sample contains about 640,000 distinct CDR3 sequences, around a sixth of which appear only once. Germline V gives CDR1 SEHNR, CDR2 FQNEAQ (reference sequence). The V segment lost 3 bases and the J segment 6 bases; nucleotides outside the gene matches: 10. There are 17 residues in the CDR3. The specimen was PBMCs from the stem cell graft donor, collected from the stem cell graft. This receptor was identified in a human donor who donated a stem cell graft to a child with acute myeloid leukemia. The chain carries TRBV7-9 and TRBJ2-2, with 10 bases lining up with TRBD1. CDR3 bases: TGTGCCAGCAGCTTGAGACTCACCGGGACAGGGGCCGGGGAGCTGTTTTTT. Translation: CASSLRLTGTGAGELFF.